Below, 20 T cell receptor beta chains from the same sample are listed, as sequenced in a study of cytomegalovirus exposure and HLA in healthy donors. The table came from immunoSEQ multiplex PCR; TCRdb's copy has only in-frame clones and leaves some out. The sample holds 100,000 to 150,000 clones, about 91% seen once. Source material: PBMCs. The receptors derive from a woman aged 18 to 35 in good health and CMV-seronegative.

The J gene is TRBJ1-3, the V gene TRBV27, with D possibly matching TRBD1 (5 bases). The CDR3 has 14 residues. V lost 7 bases and J lost 5, with 15 bases in between. Germline V gene data show CDR1 as MNHEY and CDR2 as SMNVEV (reference sequence). The CDR3: CASMSGQGRNTIYF. The CDR3 region has the DNA TGTGCCAGCATGTCGGGTCAGGGAAGAAACACCATATATTTT.

The genes are TRBV4-1 and TRBJ2-1; 9 bases line up with TRBD2. CDR1 is MGHRA, CDR2 YSYEKL, per germline. V shed 1 base, J shed 0 bases, and the junction held 16 bases outside the gene matches. This CDR3 is 21 amino acids long. This chain's CDR3 is CASSQGHGGGVLPSSYNEQFF. In DNA form, the CDR3 reads TGCGCCAGCAGCCAAGGCCACGGCGGGGGGGTCCTCCCCAGCTCCTACAATGAGCAGTTCTTC.

V usage is TRBV7-9 and J usage is TRBJ2-1; a possible D gene is TRBD1 (7 bases). Trimming removed 5 bases from V and 0 bases from J, with 11 bases in between. The length of the CDR3 is 15 residues. Germline V gene data show CDR1 as SEHNR and CDR2 as FQNEAQ (reference sequence). CDR3 residues: CASSQGGSSYNEQFF. In nucleotides, the CDR3 is TGTGCCAGCAGCCAGGGGGGAAGCTCCTACAATGAGCAGTTCTTC.

This clone is a singleton in its sample. V usage is TRBV5-1 and J usage is TRBJ2-3, with D perhaps matching TRBD2 (6 bases). V lost 5 bases, J lost 6 bases, and 16 bases lay in between. Germline V gives CDR1 SGHRS, CDR2 YFSETQ. The CDR3 loop spans 14 amino acids. The CDR3 region is CASSPGLATDTQYF. CDR3 sequence (DNA): TGCGCCAGCAGTCCGGGGCTAGCGACCGATACGCAGTATTTT.

The J gene is TRBJ1-6, the V gene TRBV5-1; weak D call: TRBD1 (6 bases). This CDR3 has 15 amino acids. CDR1 and CDR2 (germline): SGHRS, YFSETQ. V was pared by 7 bases and J by 7 bases, with 18 bases between. The CDR3 nucleotides are TGCGCCAGCGGACGAGAGACAGGCACAAATTCACCCCTCCACTTT. This gives the protein CASGRETGTNSPLHF.

J is TRBJ2-7 and V is TRBV11-3; D possibly corresponds to TRBD2 (5 bases). This CDR3 region has 18 residues. Germline CDR1 SGHNT, CDR2 YENEEA. V was cut by 1 base and J by 6 bases, with 25 bases left in between. This CDR3 reads CASSLVELRTLERAEQYF. The CDR3 DNA is TGTGCCAGCAGCTTAGTTGAGCTTAGGACTCTGGAACGGGCCGAGCAGTACTTC.

The V call is TRBV9, the J call TRBJ2-3; 11 bases agree with TRBD2. The CDR3 runs 17 residues. Per germline, CDR1 SGDLS and CDR2 YYNGEE. J was trimmed by 1 base and V by 4 bases; bases with no gene match: 8. The CDR3 protein is CASSRTTLAGGTDTQYF. The CDR3 nucleotides are TGTGCCAGCAGCCGTACGACACTAGCGGGGGGCACAGATACGCAGTATTTT.

V and J are TRBV10-2 and TRBJ2-7; 9 bases fit TRBD2. Germline CDR1 reads WSHSY; CDR2 reads SAAADI. The CDR3 has 15 amino acids. Losses at the gene ends were 6 bases for V and 2 bases for J; bases not matched to a gene: 8. The CDR3 DNA reads TGCGCCAGCAGCCCGGGACTAGCCGAAGCCTACGAGCAGTACTTC. Protein product: CASSPGLAEAYEQYF.

The J gene is TRBJ1-1, the V gene TRBV5-1, with a possible D match to TRBD1 (6 bases). V was shortened by 4 bases and J by 3 bases, with 16 bases between the two germline ends. Per germline, CDR1 SGHRS and CDR2 YFSETQ. This CDR3 comprises 15 residues. The chain's CDR3 is CASSATGYSYTEAFF. CDR3 in DNA: TGCGCCAGCAGCGCCACAGGGTATTCGTACACTGAAGCTTTCTTT. Full variable domain (remainder filled in from reference TRBV5-1 and TRBJ1-1): KAGVTQTPRYLIKTRGQQVTLSCSPISGHRSVSWYQQTPGQGLQFLFEYFSETQRNKGNFPGRFSGRQFSNSRSEMNVSTLELGDSALYLCASSATGYSYTEAFFGQGTRLTVV.

Only a few counts were recorded for this clone. This sequence joins TRBV25-1 and TRBJ2-7; 8 nucleotides align to TRBD1. Germline assignment: CDR1 MGHDK and CDR2 SYGVNS. V gave up 7 bases and J gave up 2 bases; unmatched junction bases: 13. The CDR3 spans 16 residues. CDR3 sequence (DNA): TGTGCCAGCAATTCGGTGGGGCAGGGGGCTGCCTACGAGCAGTACTTC. It is translated as CASNSVGQGAAYEQYF.

This chain connects TRBV5-1 to TRBJ1-1; the D is unclear. CDR1 and CDR2 from the germline V gene are SGHRS and YFSETQ. The CDR3 is 14 amino acids. With 1 base removed from V and 5 bases from J, the gap between germline ends came to 12 bases. As DNA, the CDR3 is TGCGCCAGCAGCTTGACGGACTTCGGGACTGAAGCTTTCTTT. This sequence encodes CASSLTDFGTEAFF.

This rearrangement joins TRBV6-1 to TRBJ1-6; D is ambiguous. Trimming removed 2 bases at V and 8 bases at J, with 13 bases between. Germline V CDR1 and CDR2: MNHNS, SASEGT. This CDR3 region has 15 residues. The CDR3 loop is CASSEIARRYSPLHF. CDR3 in DNA: TGTGCCAGCAGTGAAATCGCTAGAAGGTATTCACCCCTCCACTTT.

CDR3: CASSPVSGGSREQYF. CDR3 sequence (DNA): TGTGCCAGCTCACCGGTTAGCGGGGGGTCTCGAGAGCAGTACTTC. The chain carries TRBV18 and TRBJ2-7, with 10 bases matching TRBD2. Germline-derived CDR1 and CDR2 are KGHSH and LQKENI. This CDR3 has 15 amino acids. V shed 3 bases, J shed 7 bases, and the junction held 9 bases outside the gene matches.

V and J are TRBV18 and TRBJ1-1; D is uncertain. This CDR3 contains 13 residues. V was shortened by 3 bases and J by 0 bases, with 5 bases between the two germline ends. Germline CDR1 and CDR2: KGHSH and LQKENI. Here the CDR3 reads CASSPEMNTEAFF. The DNA of the CDR3 is TGTGCCAGCTCACCCGAGATGAACACTGAAGCTTTCTTT.

V is TRBV19 and J is TRBJ1-2, with 7 bases that match TRBD1. V shed 4 bases and J 3 bases; nucleotides not matched to a gene: 5. Germline V gene sequence: CDR1 LNHDA, CDR2 SQIVND (reference sequence). The CDR3 covers 14 residues. The CDR3 nucleotides are TGTGCCAGTAGTACCCGACAGGGTGACTATGGCTACACCTTC. As protein: CASSTRQGDYGYTF.

This clone was observed a single time. The V gene is TRBV5-1, the J gene TRBJ2-3; TRBD2 matches at 15 bases. CDR3 length: 17 residues. V trimming: 4 bases; J trimming: 0 bases; junction bases outside the gene matches: 3. Germline-derived CDR1 and CDR2 are SGHRS and YFSETQ. This CDR3 is CASSPGLAGGSTDTQYF. CDR3 nucleotide sequence: TGCGCCAGCAGCCCGGGACTAGCGGGGGGTAGCACAGATACGCAGTATTTT.

This chain connects TRBV5-1 to TRBJ2-7; 9 bases agree with TRBD1. From germline, CDR1 is SGHRS and CDR2 YFSETQ. Trimming cost V 0 bases and J 5 bases; bases outside gene matches: 6. The CDR3 consists of 15 residues. The CDR3 here is CASSLGDRVNNEQYF. The CDR3 nucleotides read TGCGCCAGCAGCTTGGGGGACAGGGTTAACAACGAGCAGTACTTC.

The genes are TRBV18 and TRBJ1-5, with D possibly TRBD1 on 5 matching bases. V lost 6 bases and J lost 2, with 17 bases in between. Germline CDR1 reads KGHSH; CDR2 reads LQKENI. This CDR3 has 16 residues. The chain's CDR3 is CASSAGVSLGNQPQHF. The CDR3 bases are TGTGCCAGCTCCGCGGGGGTGTCGTTGGGCAATCAGCCCCAGCATTTT.

The rearrangement uses TRBV27 and TRBJ2-1, with 10 positions matching TRBD2. Germline lookup yields CDR1 MNHEY and CDR2 SMNVEV (reference sequence). The J segment lost 1 base and the V segment lost 5 bases, leaving 5 bases of the junction unmatched. This CDR3 comprises 16 residues. CDR3 amino acids: CASSATSGASYNEQFF. CDR3 sequence (DNA): TGTGCCAGCAGTGCTACTAGCGGGGCGTCCTACAATGAGCAGTTCTTC.

J is TRBJ2-7 and V is TRBV6-9, with 7 bases lining up with TRBD2. The trim removed 7 bases at V and 5 bases at J, leaving 11 bases unmatched. Germline V gene data show CDR1 as MNHGY and CDR2 as SVAAGI. This CDR3 is 14 amino acids long. This CDR3 reads CASNDPRGGDEQYF. The CDR3 nucleotides read TGTGCCAGCAACGACCCACGGGGAGGGGACGAGCAGTACTTC.